This entry lists 18 T cell receptor beta chains sequenced from one sample in a study of blood T cells in healthy people across ages. A sample-barcoded 5' primer and a J-beta primer mix were used in a second PCR of about 6 to 11 cycles. From the 5' RACE reads, TCRdb called clonotypes with MiXCR, one entry per CDR3 protein. The sample yields some 1.7 million distinct CDR3 sequences, under 30% seen once. Sequencing was carried out using blood. The receptors here all came from a woman aged 25 to 39 in good health.

This clonotype was observed a few times. The chain recombines TRBV7-2 with TRBJ2-3; the match to TRBD2 covers 9 bases. The junction had 5 bases not matched to a gene; V was cut back by 4 bases and J by 3 bases. The CDR3 loop spans 15 amino acids. The germline V gene encodes CDR1 SGHTA and CDR2 FQGNSA. In DNA form, the CDR3 reads TGTGCCAGCAGCTCTCGACTAGCGGCGACAGATACGCAGTATTTT. It is translated as CASSSRLAATDTQYF.

The chain joins TRBV20-1 to TRBJ1-1, with TRBD1 matching 7 bases. Germline loops: CDR1 DFQATT, CDR2 SNEGSKA (reference sequence). V dropped 5 bases and J dropped 3; count of bases not matched to a gene: 9. This CDR3 has 14 residues. CDR3 coding DNA: TGCAGTGCTGCGGCCAGGGGGGATCACACTGAAGCTTTCTTT. This sequence encodes CSAAARGDHTEAFF.

This clonotype appeared many times. The chain combines TRBV9 with TRBJ1-6; 7 positions match TRBD1. Trimming at V came to 4 bases and at J to 5 bases, leaving 6 bases not matched to a gene. The CDR3 length is 15 residues. CDR1 and CDR2 (germline): SGDLS, YYNGEE. The CDR3 sequence: CASSRDRTDNSPLHF. The CDR3 DNA reads TGTGCCAGCAGCCGGGACAGAACCGATAATTCACCCCTCCACTTT.

Many counts were recorded for this clonotype. The chain carries TRBV20-1 and TRBJ1-2, with 8 positions matching TRBD1. This CDR3 has 15 amino acids. V dropped 1 base and J dropped 6; count of bases not matched to a gene: 10. Germline assignment: CDR1 DFQATT and CDR2 SNEGSKA (reference sequence). CDR3 DNA: TGCAGTGCTAGAGTCTCCAGGGGGCAATTTCATGGCTACACCTTC. It encodes CSARVSRGQFHGYTF.

This clonotype was counted ten times or more. The V and J genes are TRBV7-2 and TRBJ2-5; 14 positions agree with TRBD2. The DNA matches TRBJ2-7 better at its end, which makes the J call doubtful. Looked up from germline, CDR1 is SGHTA and CDR2 is FQGNSA. This CDR3 comprises 15 residues. The CDR3 nucleotides are TGTGCCAGCAGTCCCGGGACTAGCGGGAGTAACGAGCAGTACTTC. Translated, it gives CASSPGTSGSNEQYF.

Note on this clonotype: The junction departs from germline at one end; a sequencing error may be responsible. This sequence joins TRBV30 and TRBJ2-1, with D maybe TRBD1 (6 bases). Germline CDR1 GTSNPN, CDR2 SVGIG (reference sequence). The length of the CDR3 is 17 residues. The CDR3 reads CVWSSRGRGRLANEQFF. CDR3 DNA sequence: TGTGTCTGGAGTTCCCGGGGCAGGGGACGCCTTGCCAATGAGCAGTTCTTC.

This chain joins TRBV7-2 and TRBJ1-4, with D possibly matching TRBD1 (5 bases). The germline V and J ends were trimmed by 5 bases and 7 bases, with 14 bases remaining between them. Germline lookup yields CDR1 SGHTA and CDR2 FQGNSA. This CDR3 comprises 14 residues. The CDR3 DNA reads as TGTGCCAGCAGCGGCGGGGGTACGAGTGAAAAACTGTTTTTT. Protein: CASSGGGTSEKLFF. Drawing the rest from reference TRBV7-2 and TRBJ1-4, the complete variable domain is GAGVSQSPSNKVTEKGKDVELRCDPISGHTALYWYRQSLGQGLEFLIYFQGNSAPDKSGLPSDRFSAERTGGSVSTLTIQRTQQEDSAVYLCASSGGGTSEKLFFGSGTQLSVL.

The chain combines TRBV29-1 with TRBJ1-2, with TRBD1 matching over 7 bases. V gave up 6 bases and J gave up 2 bases; unmatched junction bases: 15. The CDR3 is made up of 16 amino acids. Germline CDR1 SQVTM, CDR2 ANQGSEA. The CDR3 DNA is TGCAGCGTCTCCAACCGCGGGACAGCGGACAACTATGGCTACACCTTC. It specifies CSVSNRGTADNYGYTF.

This clonotype was recorded a few times. The chain combines TRBV7-9 with TRBJ2-1; D might be TRBD1 (7 bases). The germline V and J ends were trimmed by 3 bases and 9 bases, with 15 bases remaining between them. CDR1 is SEHNR, CDR2 FQNEAQ, per germline (reference sequence). The CDR3 consists of 14 residues. CDR3 bases: TGTGCCAGCAGCTTGAGCGCAGGGGGGAGTGAGCAGTTCTTC. It specifies CASSLSAGGSEQFF. Full variable domain (outside the CDR3, taken from reference TRBV7-9 and TRBJ2-1): DTGVSQNPRHKITKRGQNVTFRCDPISEHNRLYWYRQTLGQGPEFLTYFQNEAQLEKSRLLSDRFSAERPKGSFSTLEIQRTEQGDSAMYLCASSLSAGGSEQFFGPGTRLTVL.

CDR3 amino acids: CASSQEAREGYGYTF. In DNA, the CDR3 is TGTGCCAGCAGCCAAGAAGCCAGGGAAGGCTATGGCTACACCTTC. The V and J genes are TRBV4-2 and TRBJ1-2, with D tentatively TRBD1 (5 bases). The CDR3 extends over 15 amino acids. The germline gives CDR1 LGHNA, CDR2 YNFKEQ. V gave up 0 bases and J gave up 4 bases, with 12 bases separating them.

This clonotype has a count of ten or more. With a much larger clone just one base away, this may be a read error. The CDR3: CASSCGDGAYEQYF. The CDR3 region has the DNA TGTGCCAGCAGCTGTGGGGACGGAGCCTACGAGCAGTACTTC. The chain employs TRBV5-5 and TRBJ2-7, with D tentatively TRBD1 or TRBD2 (5 bases each). This CDR3 has 14 amino acids. Trimming removed 3 bases from V and 2 bases from J, with 12 bases in between. In germline, CDR1 is SGHKS, CDR2 YYEKEE (reference sequence).

The J gene is TRBJ2-3, the V gene TRBV28; no firm D call. Germline V gene data show CDR1 as MDHEN and CDR2 as SYDVKM. This CDR3 is 14 amino acids long. Trimming removed 6 bases from V and 1 base from J, with 11 bases in between. CDR3 in amino acids: CASSHSTRTDTQYF. CDR3 nucleotides: TGTGCCAGCAGCCACTCCACTCGCACAGATACGCAGTATTTT.

Details on this clonotype: A much larger clone is a single base away; this may be a read error. V is TRBV29-1 and J is TRBJ2-3, with 11 positions matching TRBD2. Germline CDR1 and CDR2: SQVTM and ANQGSEA. V shed 4 bases, J shed 2 bases, and the junction held 8 bases outside the gene matches. This CDR3 has 16 residues. The DNA of the CDR3 is TGCAGCGTTGCCCCGGGACTAGCGGTGCACACAGATACGCAGTATTTT. Translation: CSVAPGLAVHTDTQYF.

The chain carries TRBV6-5 and TRBJ1-1; the D gene is possibly TRBD1 (5 bases). Germline V gene lookup returns CDR1 MNHEY and CDR2 SVGAGI. The CDR3 totals 14 residues. V lost 4 bases, J lost 6 bases, and 15 bases lay in between. The CDR3 DNA reads TGTGCCAGCAGTTTAACCGGGACCCCGGCTGAAGCTTTCTTT. It encodes CASSLTGTPAEAFF.

The chain recombines TRBV5-1 with TRBJ2-3, with 11 bases identical to TRBD2. The CDR3 length is 16 residues. The V segment lost 4 bases and the J segment 1 base; nucleotides outside the gene matches: 5. Germline values: CDR1 SGHRS, CDR2 YFSETQ. The DNA of the CDR3 is TGCGCCAGCAGCGGGTCTAGCGGGGGGCGCACAGATACGCAGTATTTT. Protein product: CASSGSSGGRTDTQYF. Filled out from reference TRBV5-1 and TRBJ2-3, the complete variable domain reads KAGVTQTPRYLIKTRGQQVTLSCSPISGHRSVSWYQQTPGQGLQFLFEYFSETQRNKGNFPGRFSGRQFSNSRSEMNVSTLELGDSALYLCASSGSSGGRTDTQYFGPGTRLTVL.

This clonotype has a single count. The V and J genes are TRBV3-1 and TRBJ2-3, with 14 bases that match TRBD2. This CDR3 region has 19 residues. V was clipped by 3 bases and J by 2 bases; unmatched bases: 10. The germline V gene encodes CDR1 LGHDT and CDR2 YNNKEL (reference sequence). This chain's CDR3 is CASSHRTSGGPGDTDTQYF. CDR3 in DNA: TGTGCCAGCAGCCATCGGACTAGCGGGGGGCCCGGTGACACAGATACGCAGTATTTT.

This clonotype occurred a few times. This chain joins TRBV11-2 and TRBJ2-7; weak D call: TRBD2 (6 bases). Trimming removed 5 bases at V and 4 bases at J, with 21 bases between. This CDR3 is 16 amino acids long. Looked up from germline, CDR1 is SGHAT and CDR2 is FQNNGV. CDR3 region: CASSHLLGGDDYEQYF. DNA for the CDR3: TGTGCCAGCAGCCACCTCTTAGGAGGGGACGATTACGAGCAGTACTTC.

There are a few counts of this clonotype. The rearrangement uses TRBV7-8 and TRBJ2-1; D is ambiguous. This CDR3 has 15 residues. Germline V gives CDR1 SGHVS, CDR2 FQNEAQ. V lost 1 base and J lost 8, with 15 bases in between. The CDR3 DNA is TGTGCCAGCAGCTTAGGTCCCGCCGGCAATGATGAGCAGTTCTTC. This codes for CASSLGPAGNDEQFF.